This T cell receptor beta chain is drawn from a study of immune evolution from preneoplasia to lung adenocarcinoma. The CDR3 sequence is 15 residues long. The V gene's germline CDR1 is KGHSY and CDR2 FQNENV. The ends were cut back, 5 bases at V and 0 bases at J, with 11 bases in the middle. Method: immunoSEQ multiplex PCR; TCRdb's copy keeps in-frame clones and lacks some. The table includes 4,000 to 5,000 clones, 70% to 90% detected once. This clone is classed as large (0.1 to 1%). Sequencing was performed on FFPE adjacent normal lung tissue. This rearrangement joins TRBV16 to TRBJ1-5; D not certain. This clonotype was obtained from an older donor with lung adenocarcinoma. The CDR3 loop is CASSNLGYSNQPQHF. The CDR3 nucleotides are TGTGCCAGCAGCAACCTGGGTTATAGCAATCAGCCCCAGCATTTT.